A selection of T cell receptor beta chains follows, all from one sample in a study of blood T cell repertoires in COVID-19. Only in-frame clones appear in the TCRdb table, and some are missing; sequencing was by immunoSEQ multiplex PCR. This repertoire shows 350,000 to 400,000 clones, approximately 90% found once; its top ten account for 0.9% to 1.5%. Source material: PBMCs or T cells enriched from blood (not recorded which). These receptors all stem from a woman between 18 and 29 years old who had recovered from COVID-19. The CDR3 runs from the conserved cysteine through the conserved F or W.

j_call v_call cdr3_aa
TRBJ1-2 TRBV28 CASSLSEYYGYTF
TRBJ1-4 TRBV2 CASSLNRGSNEKLFF
TRBJ2-5 TRBV18 CASSQAGGSQETQYF
TRBJ2-7 TRBV11-2 CASSLEQGAGSSYEQYF
TRBJ2-1 TRBV10-1 CASKDRGRKNNEQFF
TRBJ1-5 TRBV4-1 CASSPLGQRNQPQHF
TRBJ1-5 TRBV27 CASSLGGGGQPQHF
TRBJ1-4 TRBV5-6 CASSPTEAKGKKLFF
TRBJ1-2 TRBV9 CASSAEAGIPGGYTF
TRBJ2-1 TRBV29-1 CSVMRLVGIQYEQFF
TRBJ1-1 TRBV28 CASTLPGQGYTEAFF
TRBJ1-2 TRBV19 CASSIEGAAGYTF